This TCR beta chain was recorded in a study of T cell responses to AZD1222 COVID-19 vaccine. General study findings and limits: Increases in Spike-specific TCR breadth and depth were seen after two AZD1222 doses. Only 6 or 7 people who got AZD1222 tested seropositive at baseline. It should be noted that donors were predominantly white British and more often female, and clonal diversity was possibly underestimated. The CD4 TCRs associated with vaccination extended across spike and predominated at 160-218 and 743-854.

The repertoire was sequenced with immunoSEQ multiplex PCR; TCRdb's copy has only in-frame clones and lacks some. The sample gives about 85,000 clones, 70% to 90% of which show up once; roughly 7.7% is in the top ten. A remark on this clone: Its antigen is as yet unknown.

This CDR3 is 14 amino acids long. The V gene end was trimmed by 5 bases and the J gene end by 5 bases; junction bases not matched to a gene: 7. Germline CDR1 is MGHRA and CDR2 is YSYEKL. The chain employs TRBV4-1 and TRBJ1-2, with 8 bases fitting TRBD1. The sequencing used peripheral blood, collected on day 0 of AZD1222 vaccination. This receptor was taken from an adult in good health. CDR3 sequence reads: CASSTGQAMYGYTF. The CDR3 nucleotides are TGCGCCAGCAGCACGGGACAGGCAATGTATGGCTACACCTTC.